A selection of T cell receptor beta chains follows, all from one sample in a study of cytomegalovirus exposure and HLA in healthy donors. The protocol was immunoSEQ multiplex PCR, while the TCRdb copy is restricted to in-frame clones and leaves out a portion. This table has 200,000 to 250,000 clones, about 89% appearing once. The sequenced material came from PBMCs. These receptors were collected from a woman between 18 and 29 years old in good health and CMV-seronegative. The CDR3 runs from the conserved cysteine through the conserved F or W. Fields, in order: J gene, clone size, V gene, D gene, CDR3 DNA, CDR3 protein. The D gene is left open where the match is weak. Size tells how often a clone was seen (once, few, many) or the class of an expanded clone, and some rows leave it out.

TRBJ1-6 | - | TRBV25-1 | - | TGTGCCAGCAGTGAGCAGAAACGTTCACCCCTCCACTTT | CASSEQKRSPLHF
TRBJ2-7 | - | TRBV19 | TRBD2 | TGTGCCAGTAGTCGGACTAGCGGGAGTTCTTACGAGCAGTACTTC | CASSRTSGSSYEQYF
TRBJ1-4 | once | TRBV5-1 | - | TGCGCCAGCAGCTTGGAGTTCCTAGCAACTAATGAAAAACTGTTTTTT | CASSLEFLATNEKLFF
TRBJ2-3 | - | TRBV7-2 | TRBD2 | TGTGCCAGCAGCTTAGTAAGCGGGAGAACAGATACGCAGTATTTT | CASSLVSGRTDTQYF
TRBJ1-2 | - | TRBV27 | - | TGTGCCAGCAGTTTCGGCAGGCGAGATGGCTACACCTTC | CASSFGRRDGYTF
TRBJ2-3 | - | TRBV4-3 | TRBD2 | TGCGCCAGCAGCCAAGATGGGGGGGGAGCCGATACGCAGTATTTT | CASSQDGGGADTQYF
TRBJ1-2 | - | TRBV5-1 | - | TGCGCCAGCAGCTTGAAGTCGGACTATGGCTACACCTTC | CASSLKSDYGYTF
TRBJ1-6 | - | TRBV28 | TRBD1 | TGTGCCAGCAGTTTACCCATCACAGGGGACTCACCCCTCCACTTT | CASSLPITGDSPLHF
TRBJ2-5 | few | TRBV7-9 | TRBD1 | TGTGCCAGCAGCTATGTTCGAGGACAGGGGGGGGAGACCCAGTACTTC | CASSYVRGQGGETQYF
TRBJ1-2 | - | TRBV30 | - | TGTGCCTGGAGTCGAGGGTGGGGGGATGGCTACACCTTC | CAWSRGWGDGYTF
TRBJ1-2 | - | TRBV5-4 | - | TGTGCCAGCAGCTTGCGGTCAGGGGTAGGATATGGCTACACCTTC | CASSLRSGVGYGYTF
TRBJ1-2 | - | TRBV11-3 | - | TGTGCCAGCAGCTTAGGTCCAGGAGGATACACCTTC | CASSLGPGGYTF
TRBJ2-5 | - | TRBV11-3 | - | TGTGCCAGCACCTTGTTTGGAGTAGAGACCCAGTACTTC | CASTLFGVETQYF
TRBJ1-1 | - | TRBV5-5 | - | TGTGCCAGCAGCCTGGACTGGAACACTGAAGCTTTCTTT | CASSLDWNTEAFF
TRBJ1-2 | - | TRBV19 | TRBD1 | TGTGCCAGTAGTATACGAGGGACAGACTATGGCTACACCTTC | CASSIRGTDYGYTF
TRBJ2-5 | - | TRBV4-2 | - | TGTGCCAGCAGCCAGAACGGAGGGGGGGTTAGAGAGACCCAGTACTTC | CASSQNGGGVRETQYF
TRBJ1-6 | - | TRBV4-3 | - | TGCGCCAGCAGCCAACGGCCGGGGTCAAATAATTCACCCCTCCACTTT | CASSQRPGSNNSPLHF
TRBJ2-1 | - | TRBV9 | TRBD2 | TGTGCCAGCAGCGCTGGGGGGGGCTACAATGAGCAGTTCTTC | CASSAGGGYNEQFF
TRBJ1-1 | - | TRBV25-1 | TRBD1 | TGTGCCAGCAGTGAATGGGACCGGACAGGGAGATACTGCACTGAAGCTTTCTTT | CASSEWDRTGRYCTEAFF
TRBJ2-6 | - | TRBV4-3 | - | TGCGCCAGCAGCCAAGAAACCGGCTCTGGGGCCAACGTCCTGACTTTC | CASSQETGSGANVLTF
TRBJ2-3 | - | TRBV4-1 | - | TGCGCCAGCAGCCATTCCGCGGGAAGGGTTCCCACAGATACGCAGTATTTT | CASSHSAGRVPTDTQYF
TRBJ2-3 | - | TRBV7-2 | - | TGTGCCAGCAGCTTCAGGGGTTCTAGCACAGATACGCAGTATTTT | CASSFRGSSTDTQYF
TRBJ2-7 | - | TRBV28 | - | TGTGCCAGCAGCATTACAAGCTACGAGCAGTACTTC | CASSITSYEQYF